These 25 T cell receptor beta chains came from one sample sequenced in a study of blood T cells in healthy people across ages. A second roughly 6 to 11 cycle PCR used barcoded and J-beta primers. TCRdb recomputed calls from the 5' RACE reads with MiXCR, one row per CDR3 protein. The top ten hold around 23% of the sample, which has 1,800,000 or so distinct CDR3 sequences, 39% seen once. The specimen was blood. The receptor set was obtained from a human donor in good health.

CDR3 coding DNA: TGTGCCAGCAGCGTAGTTCTAAGCGCGGGCAGGGGTACGCAGTATTTT. Protein: CASSVVLSAGRGTQYF. The chain couples TRBV9 to TRBJ2-3; D is possibly TRBD1 (6 bases). The germline CDR1 and CDR2 sequences are SGDLS and YYNGEE. V was trimmed by 0 bases and J by 8 bases, leaving 19 bases between them. The CDR3 runs 16 residues. Variable domain in full (rest from reference TRBV9 and TRBJ2-3): DSGVTQTPKHLITATGQRVTLRCSPRSGDLSVYWYQQSLDQGLQFLIQYYNGEERAKGNILERFSAQQFPDLHSELNLSSLELGDSALYFCASSVVLSAGRGTQYFGPGTRLTVL.

The chain recombines TRBV6-4 with TRBJ2-6; D remains ambiguous. CDR3 length: 14 residues. Deletions cut 8 bases from V and 2 bases from J, with 10 bases between. The germline CDR1 and CDR2 sequences are MRHNA and SNTAGT. Here the CDR3 reads CASASLAGANVLTF. CDR3 nucleotides: TGTGCCAGCGCCTCCCTTGCTGGGGCCAACGTCCTGACTTTC.

The chain uses TRBV7-9 and TRBJ2-1, with TRBD2 identical over 10 bases. V lost 5 bases, J lost 0 bases, and 7 bases stayed unmatched. Germline CDR1 reads SEHNR; CDR2 reads FQNEAQ (reference sequence). This CDR3 contains 17 residues. CDR3 nucleotide sequence: TGTGCCAGCAGCCCACTAGCGGGGATAAGCTCCTACAATGAGCAGTTCTTC. This sequence encodes CASSPLAGISSYNEQFF.

The chain recombines TRBV5-4 with TRBJ2-3; maybe TRBD2 (6 bases). The CDR3 length is 14 residues. With 4 bases removed from V and 5 bases from J, the gap between germline ends came to 14 bases. Germline-derived CDR1 and CDR2 are SGHNT and YYREEE (reference sequence). The DNA of the CDR3 is TGTGCCAGCAGCCCCCCTGGAGGGGTAGATACGCAGTATTTT. This encodes CASSPPGGVDTQYF. The variable domain in full, completed from reference TRBV5-4 and TRBJ2-3, reads ETGVTQSPTHLIKTRGQQVTLRCSSQSGHNTVSWYQQALGQGPQFIFQYYREEENGRGNFPPRFSGLQFPNYSSELNVNALELDDSALYLCASSPPGGVDTQYFGPGTRLTVL.

This clonotype was detected a few times. The V gene is TRBV5-1, the J gene TRBJ1-2; D is uncertain. The CDR3 has 15 amino acids. Trimming took 0 bases from V and 5 from J, leaving 14 bases between them. The germline CDR1 and CDR2 sequences are SGHRS and YFSETQ. CDR3 region: CASSLEYRSLYGYTF. CDR3 in DNA: TGCGCCAGCAGCTTGGAATACAGATCCCTATATGGCTACACCTTC.

The chain couples TRBV9 to TRBJ2-1; no definite D call. Germline V gene data show CDR1 as SGDLS and CDR2 as YYNGEE. The germline V and J ends were trimmed by 7 bases and 3 bases, with 20 bases remaining between them. The CDR3 consists of 16 residues. Written as DNA, the CDR3 is TGTGCCAGCTGGATTGGGCCCACTTCCAACTACAATGAGCAGTTCTTC. Translation: CASWIGPTSNYNEQFF.

This chain connects TRBV24-1 to TRBJ2-1, with TRBD2 as a possible D gene (6 bases). V was trimmed by 5 bases and J by 7 bases, leaving 14 bases between them. This CDR3 is built from 14 residues. Germline-derived CDR1 and CDR2 are KGHDR and SFDVKD. CDR3 amino acids: CATSGSSARNEQFF. CDR3 in DNA: TGTGCCACCAGTGGTTCTAGCGCGAGGAATGAGCAGTTCTTC.

This clonotype was picked up a small number of times. The genes are TRBV7-9 and TRBJ1-2; D may be TRBD1 (5 bases). Germline loops: CDR1 SEHNR, CDR2 FQNEAQ (reference sequence). V was pared by 3 bases and J by 4 bases, with 15 bases between. This CDR3 is built from 15 residues. The CDR3 nucleotides read TGTGCCAGCAGCTTGTTGAGGGGCGATGGCTATGGCTACACCTTC. It yields the protein CASSLLRGDGYGYTF.

This clonotype was detected a few times. The chain is built from TRBV20-1 and TRBJ2-4, with TRBD1 matching 7 bases. V trimming: 5 bases; J trimming: 1 base; junction bases outside the gene matches: 8. Per germline, CDR1 DFQATT and CDR2 SNEGSKA (reference sequence). The CDR3 has 15 residues. For the CDR3, the DNA is TGCAGTGCTGGACGCCCGACAGGGGCCAAAAACATTCAGTACTTC. Protein sequence: CSAGRPTGAKNIQYF.

The rearrangement links TRBV7-2 to TRBJ2-3; D is undetermined. Germline assignment: CDR1 SGHTA and CDR2 FQGNSA. Trimming removed 5 bases from V and 4 bases from J, with 22 bases in between. The CDR3 sequence is 17 residues long. The CDR3 DNA follows: TGTGCCAGCAGCAGAGTCATGATCGACACCGCCCCAGATACGCAGTATTTT. It translates to CASSRVMIDTAPDTQYF. Combining the CDR3 with reference TRBV7-2 and TRBJ2-3 gives the whole variable domain GAGVSQSPSNKVTEKGKDVELRCDPISGHTALYWYRQSLGQGLEFLIYFQGNSAPDKSGLPSDRFSAERTGGSVSTLTIQRTQQEDSAVYLCASSRVMIDTAPDTQYFGPGTRLTVL.

This clonotype was recorded only once. A single base separates this from a much larger clone, so it may be a read error. This chain uses TRBV14 with TRBJ2-3; D call uncertain. CDR1 SGHDN and CDR2 FVKESK come from the germline V gene. This CDR3 spans 14 amino acids. V lost 1 base to trimming and J lost 4 bases, with 9 bases between them. The CDR3 coding sequence is TGTGCCAGCAGCCAAGTAACCTCCGCAGATACGCAGTATTTT. This gives the protein CASSQVTSADTQYF. Drawing the rest from reference TRBV14 and TRBJ2-3, the complete variable domain is EAGVTQFPSHSVIEKGQTVTLRCDPISGHDNLYWYRRVMGKEIKFLLHFVKESKQDESGMPNNRFLAERTGGTYSTLKVQPAELEDSGVYFCASSQVTSADTQYFGPGTRLTVL.

The V and J genes are TRBV20-1 and TRBJ2-1; TRBD2 aligns across 8 bases. Unmatched junction bases numbered 8, after V lost 3 bases and J lost 4 bases. The CDR3 runs to 15 residues. Germline assignment: CDR1 DFQATT and CDR2 SNEGSKA (reference sequence). DNA for the CDR3: TGCAGTGCTAGTCACCTAGCGGGCCAATACAATGAGCAGTTCTTC. Translated: CSASHLAGQYNEQFF.

V gene TRBV20-1 combines with J gene TRBJ2-7; 8 bases are shared with TRBD2. Germline lookup yields CDR1 DFQATT and CDR2 SNEGSKA (reference sequence). V dropped 5 bases and J dropped 0; count of bases not matched to a gene: 6. The CDR3 length is 14 residues. The CDR3 spells CSAQGLAFSYEQYF. Written as DNA, the CDR3 is TGCAGTGCTCAAGGACTAGCTTTCTCCTACGAGCAGTACTTC.

Remarks on this clonotype: The junction differs from germline at one of its ends, possibly a read error. The chain carries TRBV7-7 and TRBJ2-2; 9 bases align to TRBD1. This CDR3 region has 16 residues. Looked up from germline, CDR1 is SSHAT and CDR2 is FNYEAQ (reference sequence). For the CDR3, the DNA is TGTGCTAGCAGCCCCGGGACAGGGCTGAACACCGGGGAGCTGTTTTTT. It is translated as CASSPGTGLNTGELFF.

Only a few counts were recorded for this clonotype. V usage is TRBV12-3 or TRBV12-4 and J usage is TRBJ1-5; a possible D gene is TRBD1 (6 bases). Trimming took 5 bases from V and 5 from J, leaving 13 bases between them. The CDR3 loop spans 14 amino acids. The CDR3 spells CASSLSQGYQPQHF. Written as DNA, the CDR3 is TGTGCCAGCAGTCTCTCACAGGGATATCAGCCCCAGCATTTT.

The sample holds a few counts of this clonotype. The chain recombines TRBV7-2 with TRBJ1-2; weak D call: TRBD1 (5 bases). The CDR3 sequence is 14 residues long. V gave up 0 bases and J gave up 8 bases, with 13 bases separating them. Germline values: CDR1 SGHTA, CDR2 FQGNSA. CDR3 sequence reads: CASSLAGSGRGYTF. In DNA, the CDR3 is TGTGCCAGCAGCTTAGCAGGGTCAGGGAGGGGCTACACCTTC.

V usage is TRBV20-1 and J usage is TRBJ2-5; a weak D match, TRBD2 (7 bases). Germline V lookup: CDR1 DFQATT, CDR2 SNEGSKA (reference sequence). V was shortened by 5 bases and J by 1 base, with 23 bases between the two germline ends. The CDR3 runs 17 residues. CDR3 residues: CSAYLAEGEFIQETQYF. The CDR3 DNA follows: TGCAGTGCTTATCTAGCGGAGGGGGAATTTATCCAAGAGACCCAGTACTTC.

This clonotype was counted only a few times. V is TRBV20-1 and J is TRBJ1-2, with D possibly being TRBD1 (5 bases). In germline, CDR1 is DFQATT, CDR2 SNEGSKA (reference sequence). This CDR3 has 13 residues. The germline V and J ends were trimmed by 0 bases and 4 bases, with 9 bases remaining between them. The chain's CDR3 is CSARETAGYGYTF. CDR3 bases: TGCAGTGCTAGAGAGACAGCTGGCTATGGCTACACCTTC.

The table lists this clonotype with a few counts. The J gene is TRBJ2-3, the V gene TRBV30; 10 positions match TRBD1. V gave up 3 bases and J gave up 3 bases; unmatched junction bases: 3. The CDR3 has 14 residues. The germline V gene has CDR1 GTSNPN and CDR2 SVGIG (reference sequence). CDR3 nucleotide sequence: TGTGCCTGGAGAGACAGGGGGCTAACAGATACGCAGTATTTT. Amino acids: CAWRDRGLTDTQYF.

The V call is TRBV12-3 or TRBV12-4, the J call TRBJ2-1; D possibly corresponds to TRBD1 (6 bases). The CDR3 extends over 14 amino acids. V lost 7 bases and J lost 3, with 13 bases in between. CDR3 DNA: TGTGCCAGCACTAATTCGGACAGCTACAATGAGCAGTTCTTC. Translated: CASTNSDSYNEQFF.

The V and J genes are TRBV13 and TRBJ2-5; D might be TRBD1 or TRBD2, each matching 5 bases. The CDR3 runs to 13 residues. Germline V gene sequence: CDR1 PRHDT, CDR2 FYEKMQ (reference sequence). The V end was cut by 4 bases, the J end by 1 base, with 7 bases between. The CDR3 loop reads CASSWGFQETQYF. Written as DNA, the CDR3 is TGTGCCAGCAGCTGGGGGTTCCAAGAGACCCAGTACTTC.

V is TRBV9 and J is TRBJ2-7; possible D gene TRBD1, 5 bases. This CDR3 is 14 amino acids long. Between the trimmed V and J ends, which lost 4 bases and 3 bases, there was a span of 14 bases. Germline CDR1 and CDR2: SGDLS and YYNGEE. For the CDR3, the DNA is TGTGCCAGCAGCAAGGAAGGGGTCCTCTACGAGCAGTACTTC. It translates to CASSKEGVLYEQYF.

The gene calls are TRBV4-1 and TRBJ2-1; D not resolved. Trimming pared 1 base from V and 3 bases from J, leaving 13 bases between. Germline V gene lookup returns CDR1 MGHRA and CDR2 YSYEKL. CDR3 length: 16 amino acids. The CDR3 DNA reads TGCGCCAGCAGCCAAGTACTCGAGGCGTACTACAATGAGCAGTTCTTC. Residues: CASSQVLEAYYNEQFF.

As to this clonotype: An end of the junction differs from the germline gene, which may be a read error. The chain carries TRBV7-6 and TRBJ1-4; the match to TRBD1 covers 7 bases. Germline V gene data show CDR1 as SGHVS and CDR2 as FNYEAQ. There are 15 residues in the CDR3. The CDR3, as DNA: TGTGCCAGCAGCTCCGGGGTAGGGGGCGCCGAAAAACGGTTTTTT. As protein: CASSSGVGGAEKRFF.

This clonotype has more than one count but fewer than ten. This chain uses TRBV7-2 with TRBJ2-2; D assignment may be TRBD1 or TRBD2 (6 bases each). The CDR3 has 16 residues. Germline-derived CDR1 and CDR2 are SGHTA and FQGNSA. Between the trimmed V and J ends, which lost 5 bases and 1 base, there was a span of 14 bases. CDR3: CASSLQAGQNTGELFF. The DNA of the CDR3 is TGTGCCAGCAGCCTTCAGGCGGGACAGAACACCGGGGAGCTGTTTTTT. Drawing the rest from reference TRBV7-2 and TRBJ2-2, the complete variable domain is GAGVSQSPSNKVTEKGKDVELRCDPISGHTALYWYRQSLGQGLEFLIYFQGNSAPDKSGLPSDRFSAERTGGSVSTLTIQRTQQEDSAVYLCASSLQAGQNTGELFFGEGSRLTVL.